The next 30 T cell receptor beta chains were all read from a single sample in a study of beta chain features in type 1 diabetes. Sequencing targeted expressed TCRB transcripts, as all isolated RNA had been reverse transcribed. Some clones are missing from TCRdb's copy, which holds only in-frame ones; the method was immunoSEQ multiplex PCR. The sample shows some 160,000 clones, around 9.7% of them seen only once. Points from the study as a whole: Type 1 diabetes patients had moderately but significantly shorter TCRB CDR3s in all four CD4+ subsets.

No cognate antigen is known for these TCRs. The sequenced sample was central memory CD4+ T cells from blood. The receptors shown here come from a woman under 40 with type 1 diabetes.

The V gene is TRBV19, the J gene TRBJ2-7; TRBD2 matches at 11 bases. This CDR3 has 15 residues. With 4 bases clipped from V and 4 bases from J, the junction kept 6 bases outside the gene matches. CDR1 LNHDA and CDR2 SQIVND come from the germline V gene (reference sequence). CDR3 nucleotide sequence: TGTGCCAGTAGTACAATACTAGCGGGAGCATACGAGCAGTACTTC. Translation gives CASSTILAGAYEQYF. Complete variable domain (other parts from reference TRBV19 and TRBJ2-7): DGGITQSPKYLFRKEGQNVTLSCEQNLNHDAMYWYRQDPGQGLRLIYYSQIVNDFQKGDIAEGYSVSREKKESFPLTVTSAQKNPTAFYLCASSTILAGAYEQYFGPGTRLTVT.

CDR3 bases: TGTGCCAGCAGCGTCCAGTCGGGCTCCTACGAGCAGTACTTC. As protein: CASSVQSGSYEQYF. This chain uses TRBV9 with TRBJ2-7, with no clear D. In germline, CDR1 is SGDLS, CDR2 YYNGEE. CDR3 length equals 14 residues. Trimming cost V 2 bases and J 0 bases, with 9 bases left between them.

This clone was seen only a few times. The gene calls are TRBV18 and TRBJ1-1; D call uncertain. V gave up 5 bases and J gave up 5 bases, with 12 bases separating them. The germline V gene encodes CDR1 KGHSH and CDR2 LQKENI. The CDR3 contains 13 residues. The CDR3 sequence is CASSSDGVTEAFF. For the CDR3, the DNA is TGTGCCAGCTCATCGGACGGGGTGACTGAAGCTTTCTTT.

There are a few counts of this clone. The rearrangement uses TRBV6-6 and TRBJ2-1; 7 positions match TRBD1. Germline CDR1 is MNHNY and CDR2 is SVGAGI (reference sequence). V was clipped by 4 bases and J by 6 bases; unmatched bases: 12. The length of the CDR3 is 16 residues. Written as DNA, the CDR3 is TGTGCCAGCAGTTCCCTTCGGGACAGCGCTTCCAATGAGCAGTTCTTC. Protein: CASSSLRDSASNEQFF.

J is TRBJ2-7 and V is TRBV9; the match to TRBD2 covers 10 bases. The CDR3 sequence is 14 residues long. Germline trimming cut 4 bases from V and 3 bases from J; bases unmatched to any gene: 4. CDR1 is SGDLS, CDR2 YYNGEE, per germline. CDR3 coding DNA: TGTGCCAGCAGCTCCAGGACTAGCGGCTACGAGCAGTACTTC. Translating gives CASSSRTSGYEQYF. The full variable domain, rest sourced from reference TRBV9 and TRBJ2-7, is DSGVTQTPKHLITATGQRVTLRCSPRSGDLSVYWYQQSLDQGLQFLIQYYNGEERAKGNILERFSAQQFPDLHSELNLSSLELGDSALYFCASSSRTSGYEQYFGPGTRLTVT.

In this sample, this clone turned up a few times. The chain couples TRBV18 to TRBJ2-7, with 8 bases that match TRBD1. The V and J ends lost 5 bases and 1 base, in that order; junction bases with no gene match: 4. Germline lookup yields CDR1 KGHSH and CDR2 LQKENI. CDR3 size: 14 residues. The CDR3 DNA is TGTGCCAGCTCAGGAGGACAGGGATCCTACGAGCAGTACTTC. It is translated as CASSGGQGSYEQYF.

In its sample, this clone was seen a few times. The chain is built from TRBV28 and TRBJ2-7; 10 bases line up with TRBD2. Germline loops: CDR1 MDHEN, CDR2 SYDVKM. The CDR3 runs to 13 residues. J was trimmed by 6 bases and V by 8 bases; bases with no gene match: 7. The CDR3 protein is CASQGLAFGEQYF. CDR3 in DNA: TGTGCCAGCCAGGGACTAGCGTTCGGCGAGCAGTACTTC.

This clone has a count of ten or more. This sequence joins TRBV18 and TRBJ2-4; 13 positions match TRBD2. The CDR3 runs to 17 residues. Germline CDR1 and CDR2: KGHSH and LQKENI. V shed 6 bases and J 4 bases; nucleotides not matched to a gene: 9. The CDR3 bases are TGTGCCAGCTCTCCTCGGACTAGCGGGAGTGCTAAAAACATTCAGTACTTC. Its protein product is CASSPRTSGSAKNIQYF.

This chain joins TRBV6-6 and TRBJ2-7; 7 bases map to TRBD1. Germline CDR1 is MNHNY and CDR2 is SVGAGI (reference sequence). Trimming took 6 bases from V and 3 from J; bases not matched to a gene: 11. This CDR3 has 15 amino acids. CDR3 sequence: CASRLTGTENYEQYF. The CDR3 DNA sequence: TGTGCCAGCAGACTGACCGGGACAGAGAACTACGAGCAGTACTTC.

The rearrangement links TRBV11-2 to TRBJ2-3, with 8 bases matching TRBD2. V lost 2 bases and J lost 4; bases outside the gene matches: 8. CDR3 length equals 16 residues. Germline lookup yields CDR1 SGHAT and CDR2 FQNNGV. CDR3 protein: CASSLKVGAGADTQYF. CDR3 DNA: TGTGCCAGCAGCTTAAAGGTCGGAGCGGGAGCAGATACGCAGTATTTT.

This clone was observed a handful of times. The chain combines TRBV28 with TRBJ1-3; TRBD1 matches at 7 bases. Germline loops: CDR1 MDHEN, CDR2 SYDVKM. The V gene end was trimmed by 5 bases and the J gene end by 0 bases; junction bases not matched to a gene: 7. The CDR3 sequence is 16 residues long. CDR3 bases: TGTGCCAGCAGTACCATACAGGGGACCTCTGGAAACACCATATATTTT. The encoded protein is CASSTIQGTSGNTIYF.

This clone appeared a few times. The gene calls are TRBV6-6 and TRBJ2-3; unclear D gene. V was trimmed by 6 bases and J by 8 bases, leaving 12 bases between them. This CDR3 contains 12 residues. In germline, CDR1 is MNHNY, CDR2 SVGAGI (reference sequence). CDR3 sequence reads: CASSPSLVTQYF. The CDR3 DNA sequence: TGTGCCAGCAGCCCCTCCCTAGTTACGCAGTATTTT.

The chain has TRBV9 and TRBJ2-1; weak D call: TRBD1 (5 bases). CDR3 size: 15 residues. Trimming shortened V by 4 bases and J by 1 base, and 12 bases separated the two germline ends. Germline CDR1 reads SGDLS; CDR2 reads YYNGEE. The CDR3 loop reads CASSQGHGSYNEQFF. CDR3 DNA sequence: TGTGCCAGCAGCCAGGGCCACGGATCCTACAATGAGCAGTTCTTC.

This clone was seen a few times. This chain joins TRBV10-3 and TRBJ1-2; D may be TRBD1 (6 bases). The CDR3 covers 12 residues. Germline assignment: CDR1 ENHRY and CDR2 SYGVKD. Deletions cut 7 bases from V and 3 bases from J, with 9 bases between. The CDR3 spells CAITGTHYGYTF. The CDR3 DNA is TGTGCCATCACCGGGACACACTATGGCTACACCTTC.

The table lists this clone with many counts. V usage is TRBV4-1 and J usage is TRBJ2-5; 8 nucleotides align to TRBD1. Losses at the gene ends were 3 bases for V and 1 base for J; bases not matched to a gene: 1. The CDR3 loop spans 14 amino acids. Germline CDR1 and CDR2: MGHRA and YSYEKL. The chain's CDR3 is CASSQTGVQETQYF. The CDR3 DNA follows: TGCGCCAGCAGCCAGACAGGGGTCCAAGAGACCCAGTACTTC.

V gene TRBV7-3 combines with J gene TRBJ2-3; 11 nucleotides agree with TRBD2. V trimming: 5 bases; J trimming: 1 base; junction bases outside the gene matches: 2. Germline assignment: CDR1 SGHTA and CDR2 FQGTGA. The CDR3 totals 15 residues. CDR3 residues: CASSQLAGGTDTQYF. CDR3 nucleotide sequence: TGTGCCAGCAGCCAACTAGCGGGGGGCACAGATACGCAGTATTTT.

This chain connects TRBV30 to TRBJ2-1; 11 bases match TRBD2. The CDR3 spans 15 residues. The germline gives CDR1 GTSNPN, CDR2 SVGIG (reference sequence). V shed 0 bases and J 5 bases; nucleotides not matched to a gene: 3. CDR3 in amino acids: CAWSVGTSGNNEQFF. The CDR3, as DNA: TGTGCCTGGAGTGTCGGGACTAGCGGTAACAATGAGCAGTTCTTC.

The CDR3 nucleotides are TGTGCCAGCTCACCGAGCCGGGACTTAGAAGCTTTCTTT. This sequence encodes CASSPSRDLEAFF. This rearrangement joins TRBV18 to TRBJ1-1; D is perhaps TRBD1 (5 bases). This CDR3 region has 13 residues. The germline gives CDR1 KGHSH, CDR2 LQKENI. The germline V and J ends were trimmed by 3 bases and 8 bases, with 13 bases remaining between them.

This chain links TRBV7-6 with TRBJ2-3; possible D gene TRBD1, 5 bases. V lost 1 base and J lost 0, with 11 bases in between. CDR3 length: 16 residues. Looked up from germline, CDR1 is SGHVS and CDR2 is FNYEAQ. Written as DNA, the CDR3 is TGTGCCAGCAGCTTAGAACAGGCTACTAGCACAGATACGCAGTATTTT. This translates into CASSLEQATSTDTQYF.

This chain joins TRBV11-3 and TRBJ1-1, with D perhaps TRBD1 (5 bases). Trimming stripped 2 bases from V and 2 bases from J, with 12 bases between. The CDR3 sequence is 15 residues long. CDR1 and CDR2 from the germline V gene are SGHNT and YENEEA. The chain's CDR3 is CASSLRRGGNTEAFF. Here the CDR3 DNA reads TGTGCCAGCAGCTTAAGGAGGGGCGGTAACACTGAAGCTTTCTTT. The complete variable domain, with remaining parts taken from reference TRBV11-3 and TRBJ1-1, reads EAGVVQSPRYKIIEKKQPVAFWCNPISGHNTLYWYLQNLGQGPELLIRYENEEAVDDSQLPKDRFSAERLKGVDSTLKIQPAELGDSAVYLCASSLRRGGNTEAFFGQGTRLTVV.

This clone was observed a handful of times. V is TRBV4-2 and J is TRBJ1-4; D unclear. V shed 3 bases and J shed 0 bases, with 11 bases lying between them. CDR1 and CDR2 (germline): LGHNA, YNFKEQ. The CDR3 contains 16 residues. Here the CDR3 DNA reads TGTGCCAGCAGCCAGAGGGTAGACGCAACTAATGAAAAACTGTTTTTT. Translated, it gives CASSQRVDATNEKLFF.

The CDR3 loop is CAWHQTGVEKLFF. The CDR3 DNA is TGTGCCTGGCACCAGACAGGGGTTGAAAAACTGTTTTTT. The chain employs TRBV30 and TRBJ1-4, with 8 nucleotides matching TRBD1. The CDR3 sequence is 13 residues long. The ends lost 5 bases at V and 7 bases at J; junction bases unmatched: 6. The germline V gene has CDR1 GTSNPN and CDR2 SVGIG (reference sequence).

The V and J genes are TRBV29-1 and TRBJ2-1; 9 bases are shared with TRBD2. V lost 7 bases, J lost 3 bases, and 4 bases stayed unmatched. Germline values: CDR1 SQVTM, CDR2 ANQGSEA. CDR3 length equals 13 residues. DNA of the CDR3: TGCAGCGCAGAGACTAGCGGCTACAATGAGCAGTTCTTC. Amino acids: CSAETSGYNEQFF.

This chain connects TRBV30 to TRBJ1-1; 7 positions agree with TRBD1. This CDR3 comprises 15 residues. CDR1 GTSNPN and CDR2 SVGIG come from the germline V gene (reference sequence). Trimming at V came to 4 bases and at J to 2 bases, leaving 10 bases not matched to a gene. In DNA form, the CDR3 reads TGTGCCTGGAATTGGCGCGGGACAGCCAACACTGAAGCTTTCTTT. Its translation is CAWNWRGTANTEAFF.

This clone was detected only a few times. This chain's CDR3 is CASSSIDRGYEQYF. In DNA, the CDR3 is TGTGCCAGCAGCTCTATAGACAGGGGGTACGAGCAGTACTTC. The chain combines TRBV5-6 with TRBJ2-7, with 9 bases identical to TRBD1. The germline CDR1 and CDR2 sequences are SGHDT and YYEEEE. The CDR3 length is 14 residues. The V segment lost 3 bases and the J segment 4 bases; nucleotides outside the gene matches: 5.

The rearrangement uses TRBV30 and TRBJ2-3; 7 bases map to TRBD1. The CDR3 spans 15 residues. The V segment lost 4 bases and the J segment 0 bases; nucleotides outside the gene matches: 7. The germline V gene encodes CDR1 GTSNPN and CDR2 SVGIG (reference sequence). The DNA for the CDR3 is TGTGCCTGGAAACAGGGGTTAGCTAGCACAGATACGCAGTATTTT. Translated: CAWKQGLASTDTQYF.

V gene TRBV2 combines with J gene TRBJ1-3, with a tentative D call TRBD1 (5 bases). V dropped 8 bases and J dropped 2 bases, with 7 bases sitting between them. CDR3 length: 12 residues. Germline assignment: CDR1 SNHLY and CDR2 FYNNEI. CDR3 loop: CASRGAGNTIYF. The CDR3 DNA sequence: TGTGCCAGCCGGGGGGCTGGAAACACCATATATTTT.

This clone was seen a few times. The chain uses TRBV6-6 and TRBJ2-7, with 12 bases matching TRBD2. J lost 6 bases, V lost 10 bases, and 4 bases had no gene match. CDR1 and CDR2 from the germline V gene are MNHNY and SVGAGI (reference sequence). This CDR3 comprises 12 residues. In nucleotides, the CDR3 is TGTGCCACTCGACTAGCGGGAGTCGAGCAGTACTTC. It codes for CATRLAGVEQYF.

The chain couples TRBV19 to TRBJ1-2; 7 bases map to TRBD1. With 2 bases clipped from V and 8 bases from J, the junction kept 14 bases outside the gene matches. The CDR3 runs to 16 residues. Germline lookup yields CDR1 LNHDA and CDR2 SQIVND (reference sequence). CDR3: CASSIHVRGAGGGYTF. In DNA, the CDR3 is TGTGCCAGTAGTATACACGTCAGGGGGGCTGGTGGAGGCTACACCTTC.

CDR3 DNA sequence: TGTGCCAGCAGCCGGGACAGGGGCGAGTCAAAGCCCCAGCATTTT. Its translation: CASSRDRGESKPQHF. J is TRBJ1-5 and V is TRBV5-4, with 10 bases identical to TRBD1. The length of the CDR3 is 15 residues. J was trimmed by 8 bases and V by 4 bases; bases with no gene match: 9. Germline CDR1 is SGHNT and CDR2 is YYREEE (reference sequence).